Presented here are 16 T cell receptor beta chains from one specimen sequenced in a study of human T cells and chemical hapten exposure. Via MiXCR, TCRdb re-called the RACE reads, giving one row per CDR3 protein. The table has more than 110,000 distinct CDR3 sequences, 12% seen once. Documented time point: patch test 2, 6 weeks after DPC sensitization. Sample treatment: therapeutic diphenylcyclopropenone sensitization with weekly scalp DPC. The source material was whole blood, sampled in connection with sensitization to the hapten diphenylcyclopropenone (DPC). All receptors derive from a woman between 45 and 65 years old with alopecia areata. Some clones in this sample may be carry-over from other donors' samples.

The chain uses TRBV7-9 and TRBJ1-1; possibly TRBD1 for D (6 bases). V was trimmed by 2 bases and J by 2 bases, leaving 24 bases between them. Germline values: CDR1 SEHNR, CDR2 FQNEAQ (reference sequence). This CDR3 region has 19 residues. Here the CDR3 DNA reads TGTGCCAGCAGCTTATTTCTCGGTGTGGACAGTAAACAAAACACTGAAGCTTTCTTT. Translating gives CASSLFLGVDSKQNTEAFF.

The J gene is TRBJ2-3, the V gene TRBV7-9; 9 bases are shared with TRBD2. Trimming at V came to 5 bases and at J to 2 bases, leaving 5 bases not matched to a gene. CDR1 is SEHNR and CDR2 is FQNEAQ in the germline V gene (reference sequence). This CDR3 is 15 amino acids long. As DNA, the CDR3 is TGTGCCAGCAGCCCCCGACTAGCGGCCACAGATACGCAGTATTTT. It specifies CASSPRLAATDTQYF.

This clonotype was seen many times. V is TRBV27 and J is TRBJ2-1; D not certain. The ends were cut back, 1 base at V and 1 base at J, with 8 bases in the middle. The CDR3 loop spans 15 amino acids. Per the germline V gene, CDR1 is MNHEY and CDR2 is SMNVEV (reference sequence). The CDR3 sequence: CASSLWPRSYNEQFF. CDR3 in DNA: TGTGCCAGCAGTTTATGGCCTAGGTCCTACAATGAGCAGTTCTTC.

This rearrangement joins TRBV7-9 to TRBJ2-7; D is perhaps TRBD1 (5 bases). The germline CDR1 and CDR2 sequences are SEHNR and FQNEAQ (reference sequence). This CDR3 is 16 amino acids long. V lost 6 bases, J lost 6 bases, and 24 bases lay in between. CDR3 loop: CASSFPTAGLGTEQYF. The CDR3, as DNA: TGTGCCAGCAGTTTTCCTACGGCAGGGCTGGGAACCGAGCAGTACTTC.

The chain joins TRBV29-1 to TRBJ2-1; D is uncertain. CDR3 length: 11 amino acids. CDR1 SQVTM and CDR2 ANQGSEA come from the germline V gene. V lost 8 bases and J lost 4, with 9 bases in between. This chain's CDR3 is CSPGSYNEQFF. The DNA for the CDR3 is TGCAGCCCTGGTTCGTACAATGAGCAGTTCTTC.

This clonotype was seen at least ten times. J is TRBJ2-7 and V is TRBV29-1; D is unclear. CDR1 and CDR2 (germline): SQVTM, ANQGSEA. CDR3 length: 14 amino acids. Trimming took 4 bases from V and 0 from J, leaving 13 bases between them. Here the CDR3 DNA reads TGCAGCGTTGCAACGGAACAATACTCCTACGAGCAGTACTTC. This translates into CSVATEQYSYEQYF.

V usage is TRBV29-1 and J usage is TRBJ2-3, with 8 nucleotides matching TRBD2. CDR3 length: 16 residues. The V and J ends lost 8 bases and 5 bases, in that order; junction bases with no gene match: 18. Per the germline V gene, CDR1 is SQVTM and CDR2 is ANQGSEA. CDR3 nucleotide sequence: TGCAGCTCCGGGGGAGGTCAAGCGGGAGTTCGAGATACGCAGTATTTT. Translating it yields CSSGGGQAGVRDTQYF.

The rearrangement uses TRBV7-9 and TRBJ2-5; D uncertain. Germline V gene sequence: CDR1 SEHNR, CDR2 FQNEAQ (reference sequence). Trimming took off 4 bases at V and 1 base at J, with 13 bases between the two ends. CDR3 size: 15 residues. Written as DNA, the CDR3 is TGTGCCAGCAGCTCCCCCCCACATGGCCAAGAGACCCAGTACTTC. This translates into CASSSPPHGQETQYF.

Points on this clonotype: It is likely a read error, because the conserved phenylalanine at the end of the CDR3 is missing. The V gene is TRBV7-3, the J gene TRBJ2-3; D possibly corresponds to TRBD2 (6 bases). Germline assignment: CDR1 SGHTA and CDR2 FQGTGA. This CDR3 has 13 residues. The V end lost 5 bases, the J end lost 2 bases, and 8 bases lay between the germline ends. The CDR3 bases are TGTGCCAGCAGCATGGGACTCACAGATACGCAGTATTAT. Protein product: CASSMGLTDTQYY.

This CDR3 is CSVTHGGYDTQYF. DNA for the CDR3: TGCAGCGTGACCCACGGAGGGTATGATACGCAGTATTTT. This chain uses TRBV29-1 with TRBJ2-3, with a tentative D call TRBD2 (6 bases). The V gene lost 6 bases and the J gene lost 6 bases, with 16 bases spanning the gap. The CDR3 sequence is 13 residues long. Looked up from germline, CDR1 is SQVTM and CDR2 is ANQGSEA.

V gene TRBV19 combines with J gene TRBJ2-2; 8 nucleotides match TRBD1. CDR1 and CDR2 (germline): LNHDA, SQIVND (reference sequence). This CDR3 spans 14 amino acids. V lost 5 bases to trimming and J lost 4 bases; unmatched junction nucleotides: 3. The CDR3 protein is CASSAQGVTGELFF. The CDR3 DNA sequence: TGTGCCAGTAGTGCACAGGGGGTCACCGGGGAGCTGTTTTTT.

The chain recombines TRBV11-2 with TRBJ2-3; a weak D match, TRBD1 (6 bases). The CDR3 contains 13 residues. V lost 4 bases to trimming and J lost 5 bases, with 10 bases between them. CDR1 is SGHAT, CDR2 FQNNGV, per germline. The chain's CDR3 is CASSYYREDTQYF. CDR3 DNA: TGTGCCAGCAGCTACTACAGGGAAGATACGCAGTATTTT.

The genes are TRBV20-1 and TRBJ2-3, with 8 bases lining up with TRBD1. The CDR3 contains 16 residues. V gave up 5 bases and J gave up 6 bases; unmatched junction bases: 16. Per the germline V gene, CDR1 is DFQATT and CDR2 is SNEGSKA (reference sequence). CDR3 protein: CSARFQGAGYSDTQYF. In DNA, the CDR3 is TGCAGTGCTCGATTTCAGGGGGCGGGATATTCGGATACGCAGTATTTT.

Ten or more counts support this clonotype. CDR3 sequence: CAISEGPSYTEAFF. In DNA, the CDR3 is TGTGCCATCAGTGAGGGGCCGTCCTACACTGAAGCTTTCTTT. The chain uses TRBV10-3 and TRBJ1-1, with D unclear. The germline V gene has CDR1 ENHRY and CDR2 SYGVKD. V lost 2 bases and J 3 bases, leaving 10 bases between the germline ends. The CDR3 length is 14 residues.

The rearrangement uses TRBV6-5 and TRBJ2-7, with D possibly being TRBD2 (5 bases). Germline V CDR1 and CDR2: MNHEY, SVGAGI. The CDR3 consists of 14 residues. Between the trimmed V and J ends, which lost 5 bases and 3 bases, there was a span of 14 bases. CDR3 coding DNA: TGTGCCAGCAGTCCAGGAGGACGGAGCTACGAGCAGTACTTC. This codes for CASSPGGRSYEQYF.

This clonotype was recorded a few times. This chain joins TRBV7-3 and TRBJ2-1; D possibly uses TRBD1 or TRBD2 (5 bases each). The germline CDR1 and CDR2 sequences are SGHTA and FQGTGA. V gave up 2 bases and J gave up 2 bases, with 10 bases separating them. The CDR3 totals 15 residues. CDR3 protein: CASSLGGTTYNEQFF. The CDR3 DNA is TGTGCCAGCAGCTTAGGTGGGACCACCTACAATGAGCAGTTCTTC.